What follows are 27 T cell receptor beta chains derived from one specimen sequenced in a study of blood T cell repertoires in COVID-19. The method was immunoSEQ multiplex PCR; TCRdb's version includes in-frame clones alone and lacks a portion of them. Of 20,000 to 25,000 clones listed, 80% to 85% were seen once; the top ten hold approximately 23%. Sequenced material: peripheral blood. These receptors were taken from a man aged 80 or over with active or convalescent COVID-19.

The gene calls are TRBV5-6 and TRBJ1-5, with a possible D match to TRBD1 (6 bases). Trimming left V 1 base short and J 1 base short, with 18 bases between. CDR1 and CDR2 from the germline V gene are SGHDT and YYEEEE. This CDR3 is built from 18 residues. The CDR3 is CASSLFLGGAPSNQPQHF. CDR3 coding DNA: TGTGCCAGCAGCTTGTTCCTTGGGGGCGCCCCGAGCAATCAGCCCCAGCATTTT.

This clone appeared a single time. The chain carries TRBV18 and TRBJ1-5, with D perhaps matching TRBD1 (6 bases). There are 14 residues in the CDR3. Germline CDR1 is KGHSH and CDR2 is LQKENI. Trimming shortened V by 2 bases and J by 5 bases, and 10 bases separated the two germline ends. The CDR3 reads CASSPAGDHQPQHF. The CDR3 DNA reads TGTGCCAGCTCACCAGCAGGGGATCATCAGCCCCAGCATTTT.

This rearrangement joins TRBV27 to TRBJ2-1; possibly TRBD2 for D (5 bases). The CDR3 consists of 16 residues. V was shortened by 8 bases and J by 4 bases, with 21 bases between the two germline ends. The germline V gene encodes CDR1 MNHEY and CDR2 SMNVEV (reference sequence). DNA of the CDR3: TGTGCCAGCTCTAGACCGAGAAGCGGAGAGTACAATGAGCAGTTCTTC. It yields the protein CASSRPRSGEYNEQFF.

There are a few counts of this clone. J is TRBJ2-2 and V is TRBV18, with D possibly matching TRBD2 (6 bases). V was clipped by 3 bases and J by 4 bases, with 12 bases between them. Per germline, CDR1 KGHSH and CDR2 LQKENI. The CDR3 has 15 amino acids. CDR3 bases: TGTGCCAGCTCACCGCGGGACGACGTCACCGGGGAGCTGTTTTTT. It translates to CASSPRDDVTGELFF.

A few counts support this clone. CDR3 in amino acids: CASSSLAGGGRGETQYF. CDR3 DNA: TGTGCCAGCAGTTCGCTAGCGGGAGGCGGCCGAGGGGAGACCCAGTACTTC. V is TRBV27 and J is TRBJ2-5; 11 nucleotides line up with TRBD2. The CDR3 runs to 17 residues. V was clipped by 4 bases and J by 5 bases; unmatched bases: 12. CDR1 is MNHEY and CDR2 is SMNVEV in the germline V gene (reference sequence).

The sample holds one count of this clone. The chain is built from TRBV5-5 and TRBJ1-5; perhaps TRBD1 as D (6 bases). CDR1 and CDR2 (germline): SGHKS, YYEKEE (reference sequence). The CDR3 loop spans 15 amino acids. Trimming shortened V by 1 base and J by 7 bases, and 15 bases separated the two germline ends. The CDR3 DNA is TGTGCCAGCAGCTTGAGCGGCAGGGGTTCCCAGCCCCAGCATTTT. Its protein product is CASSLSGRGSQPQHF. The full variable domain, in which reference TRBV5-5 and TRBJ1-5 provide the parts outside the CDR3, is DAGVTQSPTHLIKTRGQQVTLRCSPISGHKSVSWYQQVLGQGPQFIFQYYEKEERGRGNFPDRFSARQFPNYSSELNVNALLLGDSALYLCASSLSGRGSQPQHFGDGTRLSIL.

This clone has a single count. The chain employs TRBV5-1 and TRBJ2-6; D may be TRBD1 (5 bases). Germline assignment: CDR1 SGHRS and CDR2 YFSETQ. The ends were cut back, 7 bases at V and 4 bases at J, with 15 bases in the middle. The CDR3 has 15 amino acids. Here the CDR3 DNA reads TGCGCCAGCGGGCCCTTGGCAGGGGGGGCCAACGTCCTGACTTTC. Residues: CASGPLAGGANVLTF.

This clone is classed as medium-sized. The J gene is TRBJ1-6, the V gene TRBV19, with a tentative D call TRBD1 (5 bases). Deletions cut 5 bases from V and 6 bases from J, with 8 bases between. There are 13 residues in the CDR3. The germline V gene encodes CDR1 LNHDA and CDR2 SQIVND (reference sequence). The DNA for the CDR3 is TGTGCCAGTAGTCTTGACAGTAATTCACCCCTCCACTTT. Its protein product is CASSLDSNSPLHF.

The V and J genes are TRBV5-1 and TRBJ1-2, with 10 bases aligning to TRBD1. From germline, CDR1 is SGHRS and CDR2 YFSETQ. The V and J ends lost 0 bases and 7 bases, in that order; junction bases with no gene match: 6. The CDR3 is 15 residues long. The CDR3 loop reads CASSLASGQGSGYTF. The CDR3 DNA follows: TGCGCCAGCAGCTTGGCCTCGGGACAGGGGTCTGGCTACACCTTC.

V gene TRBV30 combines with J gene TRBJ1-2; a weak D match, TRBD1 (5 bases). Germline V gene lookup returns CDR1 GTSNPN and CDR2 SVGIG (reference sequence). The V end lost 4 bases, the J end lost 1 base, and 13 bases lay between the germline ends. The CDR3 contains 14 residues. The CDR3 bases are TGTGCCTGGATTAGGACACAACATAACTATGGCTACACCTTC. Protein: CAWIRTQHNYGYTF.

In its sample, this clone was seen once. The rearrangement links TRBV7-2 to TRBJ2-3; TRBD2 matches at 15 bases. The V gene end was trimmed by 4 bases and the J gene end by 2 bases; junction bases not matched to a gene: 4. The CDR3 runs 17 residues. Per germline, CDR1 SGHTA and CDR2 FQGNSA. The CDR3 DNA is TGTGCCAGCAGCTCGGGACTAGCGGGGGGCCACACAGATACGCAGTATTTT. Translating gives CASSSGLAGGHTDTQYF.

The chain couples TRBV7-9 to TRBJ1-4, with 9 nucleotides matching TRBD1. Losses at the gene ends were 4 bases for V and 8 bases for J; bases not matched to a gene: 8. The CDR3 consists of 15 residues. Germline loops: CDR1 SEHNR, CDR2 FQNEAQ (reference sequence). The CDR3 DNA reads as TGTGCCAGCAGCTATCGGGGACAGGGTAGGGAAAAACTGTTTTTT. This sequence encodes CASSYRGQGREKLFF.

This clone showed up just once. The chain has TRBV14 and TRBJ2-7; a possible D gene is TRBD1 (6 bases). Germline V lookup: CDR1 SGHDN, CDR2 FVKESK. CDR3 size: 15 residues. V gave up 1 base and J gave up 0 bases, with 10 bases separating them. The CDR3 nucleotides read TGTGCCAGCAGCCAAGGAGGGACAAGCTCCTACGAGCAGTACTTC. It is translated as CASSQGGTSSYEQYF.

This clone has only one observation. The chain links TRBV18 to TRBJ1-4; the match to TRBD1 covers 7 bases. Looked up from germline, CDR1 is KGHSH and CDR2 is LQKENI. The CDR3 is 16 amino acids. With 4 bases clipped from V and 0 bases from J, the junction kept 5 bases outside the gene matches. This CDR3 reads CASSLGQASTNEKLFF. In DNA, the CDR3 is TGTGCCAGCTCACTCGGACAGGCCTCAACTAATGAAAAACTGTTTTTT.

V and J are TRBV2 and TRBJ1-1, with 7 bases matching TRBD1. CDR3 size: 13 residues. V gave up 8 bases and J gave up 0 bases; unmatched junction bases: 3. Germline CDR1 is SNHLY and CDR2 is FYNNEI. CDR3 region: CASEGALNTEAFF. In DNA, the CDR3 is TGTGCCAGCGAGGGGGCCCTGAACACTGAAGCTTTCTTT.

In this sample, this clone turned up a few times. The genes are TRBV19 and TRBJ1-1, with unresolved D. The CDR3 is 11 amino acids. Trimming shortened V by 5 bases and J by 7 bases, and 8 bases separated the two germline ends. Germline-derived CDR1 and CDR2 are LNHDA and SQIVND (reference sequence). The CDR3 region is CASSPYLEAFF. CDR3 nucleotides: TGTGCCAGTAGTCCGTATCTTGAAGCTTTCTTT.

Sample share makes this clone medium-sized (0.01 to 0.1%). The CDR3 is CASSQIIGTGTDTQYF. The CDR3 DNA reads as TGTGCCAGCAGCCAAATCATCGGGACAGGCACAGATACGCAGTATTTT. The chain couples TRBV7-3 to TRBJ2-3, with 7 bases lining up with TRBD1. This CDR3 is 16 amino acids long. Germline-derived CDR1 and CDR2 are SGHTA and FQGTGA. Trimming at V came to 5 bases and at J to 1 base, leaving 9 bases not matched to a gene.

V and J are TRBV11-2 and TRBJ1-2; no clear D. This CDR3 region has 13 residues. Per the germline V gene, CDR1 is SGHAT and CDR2 is FQNNGV. Trimming removed 2 bases at V and 2 bases at J, with 6 bases between. CDR3 region: CASSLYENYGYTF. CDR3 nucleotides: TGTGCCAGCAGCTTATACGAGAACTATGGCTACACCTTC.

This clone was counted a single time. The CDR3 sequence is CASSGTSGRAVLYNEQFF. In nucleotides, the CDR3 is TGTGCCAGCAGTGGGACTAGCGGGAGGGCCGTGCTTTACAATGAGCAGTTCTTC. V and J are TRBV2 and TRBJ2-1; 15 bases align to TRBD2. Germline loops: CDR1 SNHLY, CDR2 FYNNEI. The junction had 8 bases not matched to a gene; V was cut back by 4 bases and J by 4 bases. The CDR3 is made up of 18 amino acids.

The chain uses TRBV28 and TRBJ1-4, with 8 bases aligning to TRBD1. Losses at the gene ends were 7 bases for V and 8 bases for J; bases not matched to a gene: 12. The CDR3 spans 15 residues. In germline, CDR1 is MDHEN, CDR2 SYDVKM. The CDR3 nucleotides read TGTGCCAGCAAAGGGCAGGGGGCGACAAACGAAAAACTGTTTTTT. This codes for CASKGQGATNEKLFF.

V is TRBV6-5 and J is TRBJ1-1; 7 positions agree with TRBD1. Germline CDR1 is MNHEY and CDR2 is SVGAGI. Losses at the gene ends were 9 bases for V and 3 bases for J; bases not matched to a gene: 4. The length of the CDR3 is 12 residues. Here the CDR3 DNA reads TGTGCCAGTCACAGGGGATACACTGAAGCTTTCTTT. Protein product: CASHRGYTEAFF.

This CDR3 reads CASSLGGTSTDTQYF. The CDR3 region has the DNA TGTGCCAGCAGCTTAGGAGGGACTAGCACAGATACGCAGTATTTT. The V and J genes are TRBV7-9 and TRBJ2-3, with a tentative D call TRBD2 (6 bases). Germline CDR1 SEHNR, CDR2 FQNEAQ (reference sequence). CDR3 length equals 15 residues. With 1 base removed from V and 0 bases from J, the gap between germline ends came to 8 bases.

The chain has TRBV5-4 and TRBJ2-5, with 8 bases that match TRBD2. Germline CDR1 SGHNT, CDR2 YYREEE (reference sequence). The CDR3 covers 14 residues. V was clipped by 0 bases and J by 5 bases; unmatched bases: 3. The CDR3 DNA reads TGTGCCAGCAGCTTGGCGGGAGGGCCTGAGACCCAGTACTTC. Its protein is CASSLAGGPETQYF.

The CDR3 DNA reads TGTGCCAGCTCAACAATGGGACAGAAGAACACTGAAGCTTTCTTT. It translates to CASSTMGQKNTEAFF. The chain links TRBV18 to TRBJ1-1, with 7 bases fitting TRBD1. Germline lookup yields CDR1 KGHSH and CDR2 LQKENI. The CDR3 is 15 amino acids. V dropped 5 bases and J dropped 1; count of bases not matched to a gene: 7. The full variable domain, completed using reference TRBV18 and TRBJ1-1, is NAGVMQNPRHLVRRRGQEARLRCSPMKGHSHVYWYRQLPEEGLKFMVYLQKENIIDESGMPKERFSAEFPKEGPSILRIQQVVRGDSAAYFCASSTMGQKNTEAFFGQGTRLTVV.

V and J are TRBV6-5 and TRBJ2-5; D perhaps matches TRBD2 (6 bases). CDR1 is MNHEY and CDR2 is SVGAGI in the germline V gene. The CDR3 sequence is 11 residues long. V lost 6 bases and J 8 bases, leaving 10 bases between the germline ends. The DNA of the CDR3 is TGTGCCAGCAGCCTGCGGGGAACCCAGTACTTC. The encoded protein is CASSLRGTQYF.

The rearrangement links TRBV5-8 to TRBJ1-2, with D perhaps TRBD1 (6 bases). The V end was cut by 0 bases, the J end by 8 bases, with 14 bases between. The CDR3 sequence is 14 residues long. Germline CDR1 SGHTS, CDR2 YDEGEE. The CDR3 reads CASSLDRVRRGYTF. In DNA, the CDR3 is TGTGCCAGCAGCTTGGACAGGGTGCGGCGGGGCTACACCTTC. Using reference TRBV5-8 and TRBJ1-2 for the parts outside the CDR3, the full variable domain is EAGVTQSPTHLIKTRGQQATLRCSPISGHTSVYWYQQALGLGLQFLLWYDEGEERNRGNFPPRFSGRQFPNYSSELNVNALELEDSALYLCASSLDRVRRGYTFGSGTRLTVV.

This clone was detected only a few times. The J gene is TRBJ2-2, the V gene TRBV7-6; TRBD1 agrees at 7 bases. From germline, CDR1 is SGHVS and CDR2 FNYEAQ. The CDR3 is 16 residues long. Losses at the gene ends were 2 bases for V and 6 bases for J; bases not matched to a gene: 9. CDR3 coding DNA: TGTGCCAGCAGCTTAAACAGACAGGGTCGACCCGGGGAGCTGTTTTTT. Encoded protein: CASSLNRQGRPGELFF.